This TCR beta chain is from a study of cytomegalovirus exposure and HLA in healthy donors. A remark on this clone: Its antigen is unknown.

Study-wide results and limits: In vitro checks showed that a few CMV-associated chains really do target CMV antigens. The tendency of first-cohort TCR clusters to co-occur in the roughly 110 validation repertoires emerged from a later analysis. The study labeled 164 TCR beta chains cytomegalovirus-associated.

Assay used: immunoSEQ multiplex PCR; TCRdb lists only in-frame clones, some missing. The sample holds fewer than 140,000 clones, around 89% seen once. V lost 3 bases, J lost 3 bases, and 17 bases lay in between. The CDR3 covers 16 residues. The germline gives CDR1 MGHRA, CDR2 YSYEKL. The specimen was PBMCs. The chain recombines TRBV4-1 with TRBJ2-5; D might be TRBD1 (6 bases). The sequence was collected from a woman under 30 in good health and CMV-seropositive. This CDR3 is CASSHRTGSPKETQYF. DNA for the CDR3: TGCGCCAGCAGCCACCGTACAGGGTCCCCTAAAGAGACCCAGTACTTC.